This T cell receptor beta chain was identified in a study of low-dose radiotherapy and immunotherapy resistance in tumors. This clonotype has ten or more counts. CDR1 is SGHRS, CDR2 YFSETQ, per germline. CDR3 length: 15 amino acids. V lost 0 bases and J lost 7, with 14 bases in between. Primers targeting TRAV and TRBV primed first-strand cDNA, covering alpha and beta chains. It was with a constant-region primer and a V-primer adapter that TCRs were amplified over 20 PCR cycles. MiXCR, run by TCRdb on the reads, gives a single entry per CDR3 protein. The sample lists about 39,000 distinct CDR3 sequences, less than 40% occurring once. Time point: before trial treatment. Nivolumab, ipilimumab, aspirin, low-dose cyclophosphamide and low-dose radiotherapy were given to donors. Tumors of eligible patients were advanced, solid and lacking tumor-infiltrating lymphocytes.

The J gene is TRBJ2-1, the V gene TRBV5-1; weak D call: TRBD1 (5 bases). The sample consisted of PBMCs, taken before treatment. This TCR came from a male donor with gallbladder cancer. CDR3: CASSLETRQSNEQFF. The CDR3 coding sequence is TGCGCCAGCAGCTTGGAAACAAGACAGTCAAATGAGCAGTTCTTC.